Listed below are T cell receptor beta chains from one sample, sequenced in a study of blood T cell repertoires in COVID-19. The data were produced by immunoSEQ multiplex PCR, yet TCRdb's version contains in-frame clones alone and is incomplete. The sample lists a few hundred thousand clones, roughly 82% occurring once. Sequenced: peripheral blood. The receptors derive from a human donor in a cohort sampled during active COVID-19. Both conserved end residues are part of each CDR3. The D gene is left open where the match is weak. Clone sizes are given selectively: once, few, many, or a class where the clone is expanded.

J | D | V | size | length | DNA | CDR3
TRBJ2-5 | NA | TRBV14 | NA | 16 | TGTGCCAGCAGCCAGGGGACACACAATCCCCAAGAGACCCAGTACTTC | CASSQGTHNPQETQYF
TRBJ1-5 | TRBD1 | TRBV2 | NA | 18 | TGTGCCAGCAGTGCCCGGACAGGGGCCCAATCCGCAAATCAGCCCCAGCATTTT | CASSARTGAQSANQPQHF
TRBJ1-1 | TRBD1 | TRBV19 | NA | 15 | TGTGCCAGTAGGCTACAGGGGGCGATTGGCACTGAAGCTTTCTTT | CASRLQGAIGTEAFF
TRBJ2-3 | TRBD2 | TRBV7-2 | NA | 16 | TGTGCCAGCAGCCCAGGGATTCCGGGAGGTCGGGATACGCAGTATTTT | CASSPGIPGGRDTQYF
TRBJ2-1 | TRBD2 | TRBV29-1 | once | 16 | TGCAGCGTTGTCGGACTAGCGGGAGTAGGGATGGATGAGCAGTTCTTC | CSVVGLAGVGMDEQFF
TRBJ1-1 | NA | TRBV28 | NA | 14 | TGTGCCAGCAGTAATAGTGTAAAGAACACTGAAGCTTTCTTT | CASSNSVKNTEAFF
TRBJ2-5 | NA | TRBV3-1/TRBV3-2 | many | 14 | TGTGCCAGCAGCCGGCAGGGCCCCATGGAGACCCAGTACTTC | CASSRQGPMETQYF
TRBJ2-3 | TRBD1 | TRBV27 | NA | 15 | TGTGCCAGCAGTTTCCGACAGGGCAGCACAGATACGCAGTATTTT | CASSFRQGSTDTQYF
TRBJ2-1 | TRBD2 | TRBV27 | NA | 20 | TGTGCCAGCAGCCTTGAGTTGGGACTAGCGGGAGGGCTTTCCTACAATGAGCAGTTCTTC | CASSLELGLAGGLSYNEQFF
TRBJ1-1 | NA | TRBV15 | NA | 15 | TGTGCCACCAGCAGAGTATCGACAGGGAACACTGAAGCTTTCTTT | CATSRVSTGNTEAFF
TRBJ2-7 | NA | TRBV7-2 | once | 14 | TGTGCCAGCAGCTTTGGGCAGGGAGGGGGCGAGCAGTACTTC | CASSFGQGGGEQYF
TRBJ2-2 | NA | TRBV15 | NA | 13 | TGTGCCACCAGCCTATCCCCGGTCGGGGAGCTGTTTTTT | CATSLSPVGELFF
TRBJ1-2 | TRBD1 | TRBV9 | NA | 13 | TGTGCCAGCAGCGGAGGACAGGGCGGAGGCTACACCTTC | CASSGGQGGGYTF
TRBJ2-7 | TRBD1 | TRBV4-2 | few | 14 | TGTGCCAGCAGCCAACCGGGACAGTACCCCGAGCAGTACTTC | CASSQPGQYPEQYF
TRBJ1-3 | TRBD1 | TRBV5-6 | NA | 15 | TGTGCCAGCAGCGAGACAGGGGTTGGCGGAAACACCATATATTTT | CASSETGVGGNTIYF
TRBJ2-3 | TRBD2 | TRBV9 | NA | 17 | TGTGCCAGCAGCCGTCCTCTAGCGGGAGGGCCCGGAGATACGCAGTATTTT | CASSRPLAGGPGDTQYF
TRBJ1-5 | TRBD1 | TRBV6-5 | NA | 14 | TGTGCCACTATGGGACAGGGCCTCAATCAGCCCCAGCATTTT | CATMGQGLNQPQHF
TRBJ2-3 | NA | TRBV4-2 | NA | 16 | TGTGCCAGCAGCCAAGCCGGGACATATAGCACAGATACGCAGTATTTT | CASSQAGTYSTDTQYF
TRBJ2-3 | NA | TRBV6-5 | NA | 15 | TGTGCCAGCAGGGTACACAGGGTTGGCACAGATACGCAGTATTTT | CASRVHRVGTDTQYF
TRBJ1-6 | TRBD1 | TRBV5-1 | NA | 15 | TGCGCCAGCAGCTTTTATCAGGGGGCTGAATCACCCCTCCACTTT | CASSFYQGAESPLHF
TRBJ1-2 | NA | TRBV7-9 | NA | 14 | TGTGCCAGCAGCTTAGCGAGTGAGTTCTATGGCTACACCTTC | CASSLASEFYGYTF
TRBJ1-2 | NA | TRBV27 | NA | 14 | TGTGCCAGCGGGGGATGGGGGGGACGCTATGGCTACACCTTC | CASGGWGGRYGYTF
TRBJ2-3 | NA | TRBV5-4 | NA | 11 | TGTGCCAGCAGCCGTGCAGATACGCAGTATTTT | CASSRADTQYF
TRBJ2-3 | TRBD2 | TRBV27 | NA | 14 | TGTGCCAGCAGTTACGGACTAGCGGTAGAAACGCAGTATTTT | CASSYGLAVETQYF
TRBJ1-1 | NA | TRBV27 | NA | 16 | TGTGCCAGCAGCCCTTGGAAACAGGGAAGGAACACTGAAGCTTTCTTT | CASSPWKQGRNTEAFF
TRBJ2-1 | TRBD2 | TRBV2 | once | 17 | TGTGCCAGCAGACCTGCTAGCGGCCTCAACCCGGACAATGAGCAGTTCTTC | CASRPASGLNPDNEQFF
TRBJ2-7 | NA | TRBV3-1/TRBV3-2 | NA | 16 | TGTGCCAGCAGCCAAGATCTCGGCAGGGCAGCCTACGAGCAGTACTTC | CASSQDLGRAAYEQYF
TRBJ2-5 | NA | TRBV7-9 | NA | 16 | TGTGCCAGCAGCCTTGCCTCGAGGGGGGGTCAAGAGACCCAGTACTTC | CASSLASRGGQETQYF
TRBJ2-7 | TRBD2 | TRBV28 | NA | 15 | TGTGCCAGCAGTTCAACTAGCGCAGTGGGCTACGAGCAGTACTTC | CASSSTSAVGYEQYF
TRBJ2-3 | NA | TRBV7-9 | NA | 13 | TGTGCCAGCAGCTCCCTAGGGGTGGATACGCAGTATTTT | CASSSLGVDTQYF
TRBJ1-5 | TRBD1 | TRBV19 | NA | 14 | TGTGCCAGTAGTACAGGACAGGGGAATCAGCCCCAGCATTTT | CASSTGQGNQPQHF
TRBJ1-2 | NA | TRBV5-1 | NA | 15 | TGCGCCAGCAGCTTGATGGCAGATACTAACTATGGCTACACCTTC | CASSLMADTNYGYTF
TRBJ1-2 | TRBD1 | TRBV7-9 | NA | 14 | TGTGCCAGCAGCTTAGTGGAGGGGGCACTTGGCTACACCTTC | CASSLVEGALGYTF
TRBJ2-6 | TRBD1 | TRBV5-1 | NA | 19 | TGCGCCAGCAGCTCTAATCTTGGACAGGGCCTCTCTGGGGCCAACGTCCTGACTTTC | CASSSNLGQGLSGANVLTF
TRBJ2-7 | NA | TRBV27 | few | 14 | TGTGCCAGCAGCCCCAGGGGAAGGTCCTACGAGCAGTACTTC | CASSPRGRSYEQYF
TRBJ2-7 | TRBD1 | TRBV27 | NA | 16 | TGTGCCAGCACGACCGCCAACAGGGGGCGCCCCTACGAGCAGTACTTC | CASTTANRGRPYEQYF
TRBJ2-7 | NA | TRBV27 | NA | 14 | TGTGCCAGCAGACTACTACGTAGCTCCTACGAGCAGTACTTC | CASRLLRSSYEQYF
TRBJ2-1 | NA | TRBV10-3 | NA | 16 | TGTGCCATCAGTGAGTCTGTAGCGGCTATCTACAATGAGCAGTTCTTC | CAISESVAAIYNEQFF
TRBJ1-1 | NA | TRBV28 | NA | 14 | TGTGCCAGCAGTTTACGAGCTATGAACACTGAAGCTTTCTTT | CASSLRAMNTEAFF
TRBJ2-5 | TRBD2 | TRBV7-9 | few | 13 | TGTGCCAGCAGCTTTGGCGGGAGGGAGACCCAGTACTTC | CASSFGGRETQYF
TRBJ2-2 | NA | TRBV28 | once | 15 | TGTGCCACCAGTTGGAGGACAGTTGACACCGGGGAGCTGTTTTTT | CATSWRTVDTGELFF
TRBJ1-4 | NA | TRBV19 | few | 17 | TGTGCCAGTAGTATCTTGGGGCAGGCCCCAACTAATGAAAAACTGTTTTTT | CASSILGQAPTNEKLFF
TRBJ2-7 | NA | TRBV30 | NA | 14 | TGTGCCTGGAGTCTGCTAGCGTTGTCCTACGAGCAGTACTTC | CAWSLLALSYEQYF
TRBJ1-4 | NA | TRBV5-6 | NA | 15 | TGTGCCAGCAGCTACCGCGGGGACGCAATCGAAAAACTGTTTTTT | CASSYRGDAIEKLFF
TRBJ2-7 | NA | TRBV19 | NA | 14 | TGTGCCAGTAGTATAGTTCAGGGTGCCTACGAGCAGTACTTC | CASSIVQGAYEQYF
TRBJ1-4 | NA | TRBV18 | few | 17 | TGTGCCAGCTCACCCTCGAGGCAGAGAGCAACTAATGAAAAACTGTTTTTT | CASSPSRQRATNEKLFF
TRBJ2-7 | NA | TRBV28 | NA | 12 | TGTGCCAGCAGTTCCAGGGCCTACGAGCAGTACTTC | CASSSRAYEQYF
TRBJ2-2 | NA | TRBV9 | NA | 16 | TGTGCCAGCAGCGATGGGGCAGGTTCGAACACCGGGGAGCTGTTTTTT | CASSDGAGSNTGELFF
TRBJ2-3 | TRBD1 | TRBV2 | NA | 15 | TGTGCCAGCAGAGCCGGGACAGGTAGCACAGATACGCAGTATTTT | CASRAGTGSTDTQYF
TRBJ2-3 | NA | TRBV6-1 | once | 17 | TGTGCCAGCAGTGAAGAATTGGAGGGGGCCTGGACAGATACGCAGTATTTT | CASSEELEGAWTDTQYF